The next 15 T cell receptor beta chains were all read from a single sample in a study of blood T cell repertoires in COVID-19. Only in-frame clones appear in the TCRdb table, and some are missing; sequencing was by immunoSEQ multiplex PCR. Of 120,000 or so clones in the sample, 65% to 85% were seen once. The specimen sequenced was PBMCs or T cells enriched from blood (not recorded which). The receptor set was obtained from a woman in her twenties or thirties who had recovered from COVID-19.

The chain couples TRBV28 to TRBJ1-1; TRBD1 matches 9 bases. The CDR3 sequence is 18 residues long. The J segment lost 3 bases and the V segment lost 2 bases, leaving 13 bases of the junction unmatched. Germline CDR1 MDHEN, CDR2 SYDVKM. The CDR3: CASSLNPGQGVGDTEAFF. The CDR3 nucleotides are TGTGCCAGCAGTTTAAACCCGGGACAGGGCGTTGGTGACACTGAAGCTTTCTTT.

CDR3 protein: CAWARQETQYF. For the CDR3, the DNA is TGTGCCTGGGCTAGACAAGAGACCCAGTACTTC. The V and J genes are TRBV30 and TRBJ2-5; D remains ambiguous. The CDR3 consists of 11 residues. Germline V gene data show CDR1 as GTSNPN and CDR2 as SVGIG (reference sequence). Trimming removed 5 bases at V and 2 bases at J, with 6 bases between.

V is TRBV29-1 and J is TRBJ1-1; no clear D gene. CDR1 is SQVTM and CDR2 is ANQGSEA in the germline V gene. The CDR3 totals 14 residues. V shed 4 bases and J shed 3 bases, with 15 bases lying between them. The CDR3 region has the DNA TGCAGCGTTGCACAAAACGTTTTGGACACTGAAGCTTTCTTT. Translating gives CSVAQNVLDTEAFF. The whole variable domain, filled in from reference TRBV29-1 and TRBJ1-1, reads SAVISQKPSRDICQRGTSLTIQCQVDSQVTMMFWYRQQPGQSLTLIATANQGSEATYESGFVIDKFPISRPNLTFSTLTVSNMSPEDSSIYLCSVAQNVLDTEAFFGQGTRLTVV.

This chain joins TRBV7-9 and TRBJ1-2; 7 nucleotides agree with TRBD1. This CDR3 spans 13 amino acids. V shed 5 bases and J 6 bases; nucleotides not matched to a gene: 6. Germline V gene lookup returns CDR1 SEHNR and CDR2 FQNEAQ (reference sequence). The CDR3 nucleotides read TGTGCCAGCAGCCGGCAGGGGGAGAATGGCTACACCTTC. Translation: CASSRQGENGYTF.

A single count supports this clone. Other DNA sequences in this specimen translate into the identical CDR3. The chain is built from TRBV18 and TRBJ1-1; tentatively, D is TRBD1 (5 bases). The CDR3 is made up of 14 amino acids. V dropped 0 bases and J dropped 5 bases, with 10 bases sitting between them. The germline CDR1 and CDR2 sequences are KGHSH and LQKENI. The chain's CDR3 is CASSPPGGRTEAFF. For the CDR3, the DNA is TGTGCCAGCTCACCACCGGGGGGTCGGACTGAAGCTTTCTTT.

This chain links TRBV9 with TRBJ2-3; TRBD1 aligns across 8 bases. V lost 3 bases, J lost 0 bases, and 3 bases stayed unmatched. In germline, CDR1 is SGDLS, CDR2 YYNGEE. This CDR3 is 15 amino acids long. DNA of the CDR3: TGTGCCAGCAGCGGGACAGGGCGAAGCACAGATACGCAGTATTTT. It yields the protein CASSGTGRSTDTQYF.

J is TRBJ1-2 and V is TRBV29-1; the D is unclear. This CDR3 region has 13 residues. Germline CDR1 SQVTM, CDR2 ANQGSEA. The germline V and J ends were trimmed by 4 bases and 3 bases, with 12 bases remaining between them. CDR3 sequence: CSVGNSWDYGYTF. CDR3 nucleotides: TGCAGCGTTGGTAACAGCTGGGACTATGGCTACACCTTC.

The chain carries TRBV12-3 or TRBV12-4 and TRBJ1-1, with D possibly matching TRBD1 (6 bases). V was cut by 7 bases and J by 3 bases, with 12 bases left in between. The CDR3 runs 13 residues. The CDR3 spells CASTLTGYTEAFF. CDR3 bases: TGTGCCAGCACCTTAACAGGGTACACTGAAGCTTTCTTT.

The chain uses TRBV30 and TRBJ2-7, with a weak D call TRBD1 (6 bases). This CDR3 has 14 amino acids. V was trimmed by 3 bases and J by 7 bases, leaving 19 bases between them. Per germline, CDR1 GTSNPN and CDR2 SVGIG (reference sequence). This chain's CDR3 is CAWSGRQDLGEQYF. The CDR3 region has the DNA TGTGCCTGGAGCGGGCGACAGGACCTCGGGGAGCAGTACTTC.

The V call is TRBV9, the J call TRBJ1-5; 9 bases align to TRBD1. CDR3 length equals 15 residues. CDR1 SGDLS and CDR2 YYNGEE come from the germline V gene. V was clipped by 4 bases and J by 6 bases; unmatched bases: 8. The CDR3 region is CASSLTGGAGQPQHF. As DNA, the CDR3 is TGTGCCAGCAGCCTTACAGGGGGCGCGGGTCAGCCCCAGCATTTT.

This sequence joins TRBV24-1 and TRBJ1-6, with TRBD1 matching over 7 bases. Germline CDR1 reads KGHDR; CDR2 reads SFDVKD. V shed 3 bases, J shed 8 bases, and the junction held 9 bases outside the gene matches. CDR3 length: 16 residues. The CDR3 sequence is CATSDLDRAWYSPLHF. CDR3 DNA sequence: TGTGCCACCAGTGATCTTGACAGGGCTTGGTATTCACCCCTCCACTTT.

The chain couples TRBV5-1 to TRBJ2-1; 9 bases agree with TRBD2. With V trimmed by 2 bases and J by 4 bases, 7 bases remained unmatched. CDR1 and CDR2 (germline): SGHRS, YFSETQ. The length of the CDR3 is 16 residues. CDR3 region: CASSFRPAGGYNEQFF. In DNA, the CDR3 is TGCGCCAGCAGCTTCCGTCCCGCGGGAGGGTACAATGAGCAGTTCTTC.

This clone has a handful of counts. This chain joins TRBV4-2 and TRBJ2-7, with TRBD2 matching 13 bases. The CDR3 loop spans 17 amino acids. The trim removed 5 bases at V and 3 bases at J, leaving 10 bases unmatched. CDR1 is LGHNA, CDR2 YNFKEQ, per germline. In DNA form, the CDR3 reads TGTGCCAGCAGCAGGACTAGCGGGAGTAGGGAGGTCTACGAGCAGTACTTC. Its protein product is CASSRTSGSREVYEQYF.

The chain is built from TRBV30 and TRBJ1-5; possibly TRBD1 for D (5 bases). Looked up from germline, CDR1 is GTSNPN and CDR2 is SVGIG (reference sequence). V lost 0 bases and J 3 bases, leaving 12 bases between the germline ends. This CDR3 comprises 15 residues. The CDR3 reads CAWSVGGALNQPQHF. The CDR3 nucleotides read TGTGCCTGGAGTGTAGGAGGGGCCCTCAATCAGCCCCAGCATTTT. Based on the CDR3 plus reference TRBV30 and TRBJ1-5, the full variable domain is SQTIHQWPATLVQPVGSPLSLECTVEGTSNPNLYWYRQAAGRGLQLLFYSVGIGQISSEVPQNLSASRPQDRQFILSSKKLLLSDSGFYLCAWSVGGALNQPQHFGDGTRLSIL.

This clone has a handful of counts. The CDR3 coding sequence is TGTGCCAGCAGGGACAGGGGGTATATGAACACTGAAGCTTTCTTT. Protein: CASRDRGYMNTEAFF. The gene calls are TRBV2 and TRBJ1-1; 10 bases agree with TRBD1. The V gene end was trimmed by 6 bases and the J gene end by 0 bases; junction bases not matched to a gene: 4. Per the germline V gene, CDR1 is SNHLY and CDR2 is FYNNEI. CDR3 length: 15 residues.